This TCR beta chain was found in a study of T cell changes during pregnancy in multiple sclerosis. Sequencing used immunoSEQ multiplex PCR; TCRdb keeps in-frame clones, though not all of them. The sample lists some 18,000 clones, more than 75% seen once, with roughly 14% in the top ten. Germline CDR1 is MNHEY and CDR2 is SMNVEV (reference sequence). This CDR3 has 13 residues. V gave up 0 bases and J gave up 8 bases, with 5 bases separating them. This chain joins TRBV27 and TRBJ1-6; D remains unclear. The source was CD8+ T cells from peripheral blood mononuclear cells, collected in the third trimester of pregnancy. This clonotype originated in a female donor in good health, enrolled as a control in a pregnancy study. CDR3 sequence (DNA): TGTGCCAGCAGTTTATCCGTTCATTCACCCCTCCACTTT. It specifies CASSLSVHSPLHF.